The 27 T cell receptor beta chains given below trace back to one sample, sequenced in a study of a mutant IDH1 vaccine in newly diagnosed glioma. No cognate antigen is known for these TCRs. Assay: immunoSEQ multiplex PCR; the TCRdb copy retains only in-frame clones and omits some. The repertoire has roughly 32,000 clones, about 82% of them found once; the top ten carry about 3%. Time point noted: week 35, safety follow-up. Vaccine doses each comprised 300 ug of mutant IDH1 20-mer peptide, with topical imiquimod. The source material was PBMCs, sampled from a glioma patient whose treatment included an IDH1 peptide vaccine. These TCRs come from a man between 35 and 55 years old with glioma. Some clones in this sample may be carry-over from other donors' samples.

The chain is built from TRBV4-1 and TRBJ1-6; maybe TRBD1 (6 bases). V lost 4 bases to trimming and J lost 8 bases, with 18 bases between them. CDR1 is MGHRA, CDR2 YSYEKL, per germline. The CDR3 is 16 amino acids. DNA of the CDR3: TGCGCCAGCAGCCTAGCCGACGGGGGGCGGTATTCACCCCTCCACTTT. It yields the protein CASSLADGGRYSPLHF.

The chain joins TRBV15 to TRBJ2-7, with 7 nucleotides matching TRBD1. Looked up from germline, CDR1 is LNHNV and CDR2 is YYDKDF (reference sequence). CDR3 length equals 14 residues. The ends lost 5 bases at V and 2 bases at J; junction bases unmatched: 6. The CDR3 region has the DNA TGTGCCACCAGCCCTCGACAGGGCCCCTACGAGCAGTACTTC. It codes for CATSPRQGPYEQYF.

This chain uses TRBV9 with TRBJ1-3, with 7 positions matching TRBD1. The CDR3 consists of 15 residues. The germline CDR1 and CDR2 sequences are SGDLS and YYNGEE. V dropped 2 bases and J dropped 4; count of bases not matched to a gene: 6. CDR3 amino acids: CASSVRQGPGNTIYF. The CDR3 DNA reads as TGTGCCAGCAGCGTTAGACAGGGCCCAGGAAACACCATATATTTT.

This clone was counted once. The chain uses TRBV13 and TRBJ1-1, with D possibly being TRBD1 (5 bases). V was shortened by 5 bases and J by 7 bases, with 17 bases between the two germline ends. The CDR3 extends over 14 amino acids. The V gene's germline CDR1 is PRHDT and CDR2 FYEKMQ (reference sequence). The CDR3 DNA reads as TGTGCCAGCAGCCCAAGGGACCTGACCATTGAAGCTTTCTTT. Translating it yields CASSPRDLTIEAFF.

V is TRBV7-2 and J is TRBJ1-5; D might be TRBD1 (6 bases). The CDR3 spans 16 residues. CDR1 SGHTA and CDR2 FQGNSA come from the germline V gene. Trimming shortened V by 0 bases and J by 7 bases, and 16 bases separated the two germline ends. The CDR3 DNA sequence: TGTGCCAGCAGCTTAGCCTTGTCGGGGGCCGGACAGCCCCAGCATTTT. Its protein is CASSLALSGAGQPQHF. The full variable domain, in which reference TRBV7-2 and TRBJ1-5 provide the parts outside the CDR3, is GAGVSQSPSNKVTEKGKDVELRCDPISGHTALYWYRQSLGQGLEFLIYFQGNSAPDKSGLPSDRFSAERTGGSVSTLTIQRTQQEDSAVYLCASSLALSGAGQPQHFGDGTRLSIL.

The chain employs TRBV6-1 and TRBJ1-6; no clear D. This CDR3 is built from 14 residues. V dropped 0 bases and J dropped 6 bases, with 6 bases sitting between them. CDR1 MNHNS and CDR2 SASEGT come from the germline V gene. The CDR3, as DNA: TGTGCCAGCAGTGAAGCAGGGTCTAATTCACCCCTCCACTTT. This gives the protein CASSEAGSNSPLHF.

This rearrangement joins TRBV27 to TRBJ2-7; D call uncertain. The germline V and J ends were trimmed by 5 bases and 0 bases, with 11 bases remaining between them. The CDR3 extends over 14 amino acids. From germline, CDR1 is MNHEY and CDR2 SMNVEV (reference sequence). Here the CDR3 reads CASSTPSLSYEQYF. The CDR3 region has the DNA TGTGCCAGCAGTACCCCGTCACTCTCCTACGAGCAGTACTTC.

The V gene is TRBV13, the J gene TRBJ2-3, with 12 bases that match TRBD2. V was pared by 2 bases and J by 6 bases, with 9 bases of the junction left unmatched. Germline CDR1 reads PRHDT; CDR2 reads FYEKMQ (reference sequence). CDR3 size: 17 residues. CDR3 sequence: CASSLKLAGGPWDTQYF. CDR3 sequence (DNA): TGTGCCAGCAGCTTAAAGCTAGCGGGGGGGCCATGGGATACGCAGTATTTT.

The chain links TRBV9 to TRBJ2-3, with a weak D call TRBD1 (6 bases). CDR1 and CDR2 (germline): SGDLS, YYNGEE. The CDR3 extends over 16 amino acids. Trimming removed 4 bases from V and 2 bases from J, with 17 bases in between. In nucleotides, the CDR3 is TGTGCCAGCAGCACGCGACAGGCGCGCTACACAGATACGCAGTATTTT. Its translation: CASSTRQARYTDTQYF.

A few counts support this clone. Here the CDR3 DNA reads TGCAGCGTTGTTTCAGTCACCTACGAGCAGTACTTC. Translated: CSVVSVTYEQYF. The genes are TRBV29-1 and TRBJ2-7; D call uncertain. V was shortened by 4 bases and J by 2 bases, with 9 bases between the two germline ends. Germline V CDR1 and CDR2: SQVTM, ANQGSEA. There are 12 residues in the CDR3.

This sequence joins TRBV5-4 and TRBJ1-2; a possible D gene is TRBD1 (6 bases). Germline V CDR1 and CDR2: SGHNT, YYREEE (reference sequence). The CDR3 extends over 14 amino acids. Trimming left V 5 bases short and J 6 bases short, with 17 bases between. The CDR3 DNA follows: TGTGCCAGCAGTCGGATAGGACAGACGGATGGCTACACCTTC. It specifies CASSRIGQTDGYTF.

The rearrangement joins TRBV27 to TRBJ2-1; D is possibly TRBD2 (6 bases). The CDR3 is 18 amino acids. Trimming cost V 0 bases and J 3 bases, with 18 bases left between them. CDR1 is MNHEY and CDR2 is SMNVEV in the germline V gene (reference sequence). The CDR3 loop is CASSLSGGGHALYNEQFF. The CDR3 bases are TGTGCCAGCAGTTTATCGGGTGGAGGGCACGCACTCTACAATGAGCAGTTCTTC.

This chain uses TRBV2 with TRBJ1-2; 7 nucleotides agree with TRBD1. The CDR3 spans 13 residues. Per germline, CDR1 SNHLY and CDR2 FYNNEI. Trimming removed 4 bases from V and 8 bases from J; junction bases left unmatched: 7. In nucleotides, the CDR3 is TGTGCCAGCAGTGTAAGGGGGCAGGAAGGCTACACCTTC. It translates to CASSVRGQEGYTF.

This clone was seen more than once but under ten times. The chain is built from TRBV27 and TRBJ1-1; 7 nucleotides agree with TRBD1. The germline V gene encodes CDR1 MNHEY and CDR2 SMNVEV (reference sequence). CDR3 length equals 13 residues. V lost 5 bases to trimming and J lost 4 bases; unmatched junction nucleotides: 4. The CDR3 DNA reads as TGTGCCAGCAGTGAGGGACAGATCACTGAAGCTTTCTTT. Translated, it gives CASSEGQITEAFF.

The CDR3 DNA follows: TGTGCCAGCAGTGAGCGGGGGGGCATTCGGAAGACCCAGTACTTC. Translated: CASSERGGIRKTQYF. The rearrangement links TRBV2 to TRBJ2-5; 9 nucleotides match TRBD2. Germline CDR1 and CDR2: SNHLY and FYNNEI. The CDR3 runs 15 residues. The V and J ends lost 3 bases and 6 bases, in that order; junction bases with no gene match: 8.

This chain links TRBV6-5 with TRBJ2-1, with 9 nucleotides matching TRBD2. This CDR3 contains 15 residues. The J segment lost 8 bases and the V segment lost 6 bases, leaving 11 bases of the junction unmatched. Germline values: CDR1 MNHEY, CDR2 SVGAGI. Written as DNA, the CDR3 is TGTGCCAGCAGAAGGCGGGGGGGACTAGTCCATGAGCAGTTCTTC. It translates to CASRRRGGLVHEQFF.

The genes are TRBV29-1 and TRBJ1-5, with 8 bases fitting TRBD1. Trimming removed 5 bases from V and 5 bases from J; junction bases left unmatched: 5. The CDR3 runs to 13 residues. The V gene's germline CDR1 is SQVTM and CDR2 ANQGSEA. The CDR3, as DNA: TGCAGCGTTTCCAGGGGGCGCGATCAGCCCCAGCATTTT. It encodes CSVSRGRDQPQHF. The variable domain in full, completed from reference TRBV29-1 and TRBJ1-5, reads SAVISQKPSRDICQRGTSLTIQCQVDSQVTMMFWYRQQPGQSLTLIATANQGSEATYESGFVIDKFPISRPNLTFSTLTVSNMSPEDSSIYLCSVSRGRDQPQHFGDGTRLSIL.

This clone was seen a few times. The V call is TRBV6-5, the J call TRBJ1-5; 8 nucleotides agree with TRBD1. The CDR3 totals 14 residues. CDR1 and CDR2 (germline): MNHEY, SVGAGI. V gave up 6 bases and J gave up 4 bases; unmatched junction bases: 5. The CDR3 spells CASRRTGRNQPQHF. CDR3 sequence (DNA): TGTGCCAGCAGACGGACAGGGCGTAATCAGCCCCAGCATTTT.

There are a few counts of this clone. The chain combines TRBV1 with TRBJ1-4; TRBD1, as called in the table, went unchecked against the DNA. TRBV1 is deemed a pseudogene. There are 16 residues in the CDR3. Here the CDR3 reads CTSSPGLDRGNEKLFF. In nucleotides, the CDR3 is TGCACCAGCAGCCCTGGGTTGGACAGGGGAAATGAAAAACTGTTTTTT.

V and J are TRBV29-1 and TRBJ2-1; possibly TRBD2 for D (5 bases). The germline V and J ends were trimmed by 6 bases and 0 bases, with 9 bases remaining between them. This CDR3 spans 13 amino acids. CDR1 and CDR2 from the germline V gene are SQVTM and ANQGSEA. Here the CDR3 DNA reads TGCAGCGTGGACGGGGACTCCTACAATGAGCAGTTCTTC. As protein: CSVDGDSYNEQFF.

The genes are TRBV25-1 and TRBJ1-1; a possible D gene is TRBD1 (6 bases). The CDR3 sequence is 18 residues long. V lost 1 base and J 4 bases, leaving 22 bases between the germline ends. CDR1 and CDR2 (germline): MGHDK, SYGVNS. CDR3 amino acids: CASSEWGQWGGRCTEAFF. The CDR3 nucleotides are TGTGCCAGCAGTGAATGGGGCCAGTGGGGGGGGCGGTGCACTGAAGCTTTCTTT.

This chain joins TRBV28 and TRBJ1-5; TRBD1 might be the D (6 bases). Germline V lookup: CDR1 MDHEN, CDR2 SYDVKM. This CDR3 has 16 amino acids. The V end was cut by 3 bases, the J end by 0 bases, with 12 bases between. The CDR3 sequence is CASSFRQDTSNQPQHF. The CDR3 bases are TGTGCCAGCAGTTTCCGACAGGACACTAGCAATCAGCCCCAGCATTTT.

The gene calls are TRBV4-1 and TRBJ2-5; perhaps TRBD2 as D (5 bases). V lost 4 bases, J lost 3 bases, and 15 bases lay in between. The CDR3 covers 15 residues. Germline V lookup: CDR1 MGHRA, CDR2 YSYEKL. CDR3 bases: TGCGCCAGCAGCCCCAGAACGGGGTTGAAAGAGACCCAGTACTTC. It codes for CASSPRTGLKETQYF.

This chain links TRBV6-5 with TRBJ2-7, with D tentatively TRBD1 (6 bases). Germline V gene lookup returns CDR1 MNHEY and CDR2 SVGAGI. The V end lost 6 bases, the J end lost 3 bases, and 15 bases lay between the germline ends. This CDR3 contains 14 residues. The CDR3 DNA is TGTGCCAGCAGGGGACAAACCCTTTACTACGAGCAGTACTTC. It specifies CASRGQTLYYEQYF.

The rearrangement uses TRBV28 and TRBJ1-1, with D perhaps matching TRBD1 (6 bases). Germline CDR1 and CDR2: MDHEN and SYDVKM. The CDR3 totals 12 residues. Trimming cost V 3 bases and J 7 bases, with 9 bases left between them. The CDR3 is CASSLGAGEAFF. CDR3 bases: TGTGCCAGCAGTTTGGGGGCCGGTGAAGCTTTCTTT.

The genes are TRBV30 and TRBJ2-1, with 7 positions matching TRBD2. The germline V gene has CDR1 GTSNPN and CDR2 SVGIG (reference sequence). V lost 0 bases and J lost 10; bases outside the gene matches: 6. The CDR3 extends over 13 amino acids. Here the CDR3 DNA reads TGTGCCTGGAGTGTCCAGCGGGGAGGGGAGCAGTTCTTC. Translating it yields CAWSVQRGGEQFF.

V is TRBV28 and J is TRBJ1-2; 9 bases match TRBD1. The CDR3 covers 13 residues. Germline values: CDR1 MDHEN, CDR2 SYDVKM. Trimming removed 3 bases from V and 8 bases from J; junction bases left unmatched: 4. CDR3 bases: TGTGCCAGCAGTTTCAACAGGGGGCAGGGCTACACCTTC. It specifies CASSFNRGQGYTF.